The TCR beta chain under discussion was sequenced for a study of human thymus T cells. Study observations and caveats: Gene usage for V and J segments appeared biased in thymic and blood repertoires.

The CDR3 is 15 amino acids. Germline assignment: CDR1 SEHNR and CDR2 FQNEAQ (reference sequence). V was pared by 5 bases and J by 4 bases, with 9 bases of the junction left unmatched. Thymic samples were excised during corrective heart operations. Comment on this clone: Its specificity is unknown.

Clones were read by immunoSEQ multiplex PCR, and TCRdb kept only the in-frame ones, dropping some. The sample includes under 150,000 clones, around 94% seen only once; the top ten take 0.02% to 0.03%. This receptor was taken from a boy in the first two years of life with a congenital heart defect but otherwise immunologically healthy. V and J are TRBV7-9 and TRBJ1-1, with 8 bases lining up with TRBD1. The sequenced sample was thymus tissue. The CDR3 region is CASSLGSGGITEAFF. The CDR3, as DNA: TGTGCCAGCAGCCTAGGATCAGGGGGCATCACTGAAGCTTTCTTT. The full variable domain, with the rest looked up from reference TRBV7-9 and TRBJ1-1, is DTGVSQNPRHKITKRGQNVTFRCDPISEHNRLYWYRQTLGQGPEFLTYFQNEAQLEKSRLLSDRFSAERPKGSFSTLEIQRTEQGDSAMYLCASSLGSGGITEAFFGQGTRLTVV.